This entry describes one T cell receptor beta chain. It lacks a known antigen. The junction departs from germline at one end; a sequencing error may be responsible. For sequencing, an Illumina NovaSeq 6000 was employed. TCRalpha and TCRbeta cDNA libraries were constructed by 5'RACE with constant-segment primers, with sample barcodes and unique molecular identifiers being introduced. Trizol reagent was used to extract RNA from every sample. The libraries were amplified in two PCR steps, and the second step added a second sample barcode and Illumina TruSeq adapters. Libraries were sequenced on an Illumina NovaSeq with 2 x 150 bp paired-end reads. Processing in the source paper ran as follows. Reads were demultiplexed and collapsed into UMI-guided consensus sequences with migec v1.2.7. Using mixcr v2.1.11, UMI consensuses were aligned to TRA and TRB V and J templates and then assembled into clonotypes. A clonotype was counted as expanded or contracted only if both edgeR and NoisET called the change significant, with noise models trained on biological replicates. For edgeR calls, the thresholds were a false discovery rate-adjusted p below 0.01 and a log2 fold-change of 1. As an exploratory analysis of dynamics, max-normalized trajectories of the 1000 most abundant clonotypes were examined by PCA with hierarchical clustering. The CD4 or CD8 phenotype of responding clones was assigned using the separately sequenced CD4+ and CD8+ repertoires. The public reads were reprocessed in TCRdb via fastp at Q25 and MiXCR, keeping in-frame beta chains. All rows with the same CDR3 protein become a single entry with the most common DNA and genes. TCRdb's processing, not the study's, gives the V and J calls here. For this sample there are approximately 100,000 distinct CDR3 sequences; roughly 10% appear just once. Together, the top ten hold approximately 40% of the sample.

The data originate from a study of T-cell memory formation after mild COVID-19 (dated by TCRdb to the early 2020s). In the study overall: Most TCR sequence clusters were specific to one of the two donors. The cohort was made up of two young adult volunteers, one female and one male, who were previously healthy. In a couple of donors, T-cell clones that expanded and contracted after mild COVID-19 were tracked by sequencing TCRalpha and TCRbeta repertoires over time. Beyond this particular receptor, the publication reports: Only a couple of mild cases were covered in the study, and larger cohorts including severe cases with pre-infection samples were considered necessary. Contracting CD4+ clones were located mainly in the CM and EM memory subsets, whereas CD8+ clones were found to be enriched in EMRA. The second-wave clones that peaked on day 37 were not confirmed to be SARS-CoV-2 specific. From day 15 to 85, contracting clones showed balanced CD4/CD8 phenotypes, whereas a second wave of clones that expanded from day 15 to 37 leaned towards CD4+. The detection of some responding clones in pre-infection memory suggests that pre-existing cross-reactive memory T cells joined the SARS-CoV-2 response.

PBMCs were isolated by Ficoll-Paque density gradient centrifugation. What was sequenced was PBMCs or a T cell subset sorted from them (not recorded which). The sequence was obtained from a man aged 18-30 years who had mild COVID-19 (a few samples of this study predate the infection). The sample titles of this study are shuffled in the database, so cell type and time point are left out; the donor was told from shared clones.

The sequence in DNA is TGTGCCAGCAGCTCGGGACAGGGTGATGAAAACCTGTTTTTT. It codes for CASSSGQGDENLFF. This receptor chain uses TRBV9 and TRBJ1-4, with 9 middle bases fitting TRBD1. The CDR3 sequence holds 14 residues, the cysteine and phenylalanine included. Kept here is only the CDR3 DNA, which spans 42 bases and is read in frame from base 1. CDR1 is given as SGDLS and CDR2 as YYNGEE, both from the germline V gene.